This T cell receptor (beta chain) originates from a study of blood T cells in healthy people across ages (dated by TCRdb to the mid-2010s). Describing the broader study: Template switching captured roughly one uniquely barcoded TCR beta cDNA molecule per two T cells in model experiments. To track age-related changes in TCR beta repertoire diversity, the study relied on deep sequencing normalized with unique cDNA molecular identifiers. The donors were split into four age groups: young (average around 15 years), middle-aged (39), aged (roughly 68) and long-lived (about 74). To avoid experimental bias, donors of different ages were distributed randomly across sequencing lanes. For two donors (one aged 18 to 30 and one aged 80 or older), the study analyzed two additional independent replicas of 1 million unique cDNA reads from the same blood draw. What the work shows at the level of the full study, not this receptor alone: Compared with the aged group, more naive CD4+ T cells, fewer expanded clones and increased TCR diversity were shown by the long-lived group, suggesting age selection. Because donor CMV infection status was unknown, age-related changes in expanded clonotypes were potentially confounded. Observed TCR beta diversity per million T cells fell roughly linearly with age, and a significant reduction was already apparent by age roughly 41. The percentage of naive T cells measured by flow cytometry correlated strongly with observed TCR beta diversity. Estimates of total diversity based on one million sequenced T cells were considered lower bounds and underestimates. Conclusive comparison of naive and antigen-experienced compartments was prevented by the profiling of bulk unsorted PBMCs.

Receptor amplification or capture employed 5' RACE. These reads were obtained on an Illumina HiSeq 2500. A second PCR of roughly 7 to 11 cycles was performed with a sample-barcoded 5' primer and a J-beta primer mix. Each TCR beta cDNA molecule received a unique molecular identifier from a template-switch 5' adaptor carrying 12 random nucleotides. Each sample yielded at least 2.5 million CDR3-containing paired-end reads. The Mint cDNA synthesis kit, primed by a TRBC-specific oligonucleotide, was used to synthesize first-strand cDNA from all RNA. Following uracil-DNA glycosylase treatment, all cDNA underwent a first 18-cycle PCR with the universal primers M1SS and BC2_uni_R. The original pipeline was this. Normalization of each sample was performed by random selection of 1 million high-quality reads, each carrying a distinct molecular identifier. Instead of being binned into consensus sequences, reads that shared molecular identifiers were thrown out. CDR3 identification, clonotype clustering and error correction used MiTCR with a Q25 quality threshold and the strictest error-elimination algorithm. A nonparametric unseen species model with Euler transformation was used to estimate a lower bound on total TCR beta diversity. TCRdb reprocessing: public reads trimmed at Q25 with fastp, clones called with MiXCR, in-frame beta chains kept. Rows are combined by CDR3 protein, so each entry shows the most common genes and DNA. For this entry, the V and J calls and clone size follow TCRdb and not the study's own pipeline. A total of nearly 800,000 distinct CDR3 sequences appear in this sample, approximately 53% of them only once. The ten largest clones add up to roughly 26% of the sample.

With respect to this clonotype: Its recognized antigen is unknown. One base away there is no much larger clone; base qualities are not given.

Here V drops 9 bases and J drops 7 bases, and the junction holds 7 bases not matched to any gene. The CDR3 measures 12 amino acids from cysteine to phenylalanine. Only CDR3 DNA remains: 36 bases, in frame from the first base. The roughly 39 donors, aged about 6 to 95 years, were systemically healthy Caucasian individuals from Russia. Each donor gave about 10 milliliters of peripheral blood, drawn into EDTA-treated Vacutainer tubes. Ficoll-Paque density-gradient centrifugation was used to isolate PBMCs, with at least 7 million per sample. Total RNA was extracted from PBMCs with Trizol reagent, with at least 5.5 micrograms obtained per sample. For every donor, flow cytometry on a PBMC aliquot measured the percentage of naive CD45RAhigh/CD27high T cells.

This chain joins TRBV12-3 or TRBV12-4 to TRBJ2-5; 8 bases in the middle match TRBD2. Sequencing input: blood. The source of this sequence is a man aged 40-49 years in good health. The DNA reads as follows: TGTGCCAGTCAGCGGGAGAGGGGGACCCAGTACTTC. This codes for CASQRERGTQYF.